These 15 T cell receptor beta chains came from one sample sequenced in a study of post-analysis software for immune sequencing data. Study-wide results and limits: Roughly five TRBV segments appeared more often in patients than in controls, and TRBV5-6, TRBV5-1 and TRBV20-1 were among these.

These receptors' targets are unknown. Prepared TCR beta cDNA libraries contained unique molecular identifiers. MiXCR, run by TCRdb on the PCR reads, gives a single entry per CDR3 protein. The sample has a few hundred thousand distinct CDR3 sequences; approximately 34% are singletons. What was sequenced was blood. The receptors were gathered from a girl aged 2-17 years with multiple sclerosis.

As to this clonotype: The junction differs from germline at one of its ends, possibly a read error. CDR3 nucleotides: TGCAGTGTCGGCCTGGGTGGCACAGATACGCGGTATTTT. It translates to CSVGLGGTDTRYF. This chain uses TRBV20-1 with TRBJ2-3; D unresolved. The CDR3 consists of 13 residues. CDR1 is DFQATT, CDR2 SNEGSKA, per germline (reference sequence).

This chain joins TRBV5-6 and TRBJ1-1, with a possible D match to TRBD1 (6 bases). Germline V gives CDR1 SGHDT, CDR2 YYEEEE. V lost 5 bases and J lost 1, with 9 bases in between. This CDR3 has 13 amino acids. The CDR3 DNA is TGTGCCAGCAGGGGACATTCGAACACTGAAGCTTTCTTT. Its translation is CASRGHSNTEAFF.

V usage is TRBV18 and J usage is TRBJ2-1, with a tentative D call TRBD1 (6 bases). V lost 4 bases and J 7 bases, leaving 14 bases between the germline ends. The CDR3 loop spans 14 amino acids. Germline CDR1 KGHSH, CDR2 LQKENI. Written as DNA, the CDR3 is TGTGCCAGCTCACAAGGGCTAGGGGGAAATGAGCAGTTCTTC. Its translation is CASSQGLGGNEQFF.

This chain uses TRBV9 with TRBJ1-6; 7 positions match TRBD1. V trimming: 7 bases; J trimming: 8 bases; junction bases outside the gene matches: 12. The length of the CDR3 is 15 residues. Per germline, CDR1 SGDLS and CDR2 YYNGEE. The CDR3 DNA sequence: TGTGCCAGCCGGGCACCCGGGACAGAAGATTCACCCCTCCACTTT. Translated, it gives CASRAPGTEDSPLHF.

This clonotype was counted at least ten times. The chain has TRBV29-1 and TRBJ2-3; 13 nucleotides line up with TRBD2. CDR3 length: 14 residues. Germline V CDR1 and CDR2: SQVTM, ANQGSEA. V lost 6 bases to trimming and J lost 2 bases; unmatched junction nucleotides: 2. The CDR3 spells CSVGTSGVTDTQYF. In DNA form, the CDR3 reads TGCAGCGTGGGGACTAGCGGGGTCACAGATACGCAGTATTTT.

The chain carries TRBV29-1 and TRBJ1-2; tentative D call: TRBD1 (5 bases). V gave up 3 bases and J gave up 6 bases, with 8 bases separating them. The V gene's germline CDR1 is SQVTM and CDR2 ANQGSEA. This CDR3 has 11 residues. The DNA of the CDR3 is TGCAGCGTTGAGGGGCCCCATGGCTACACCTTC. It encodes CSVEGPHGYTF.

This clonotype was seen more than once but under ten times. CDR3 amino acids: CSVDQGGYGYTF. The CDR3 DNA follows: TGCAGCGTTGATCAGGGGGGTTATGGCTACACCTTC. V usage is TRBV29-1 and J usage is TRBJ1-2; 7 bases fit TRBD1. Germline V gives CDR1 SQVTM, CDR2 ANQGSEA. The CDR3 runs 12 residues. J gave up 5 bases and V 3 bases, and 3 bases lay outside the gene matches.

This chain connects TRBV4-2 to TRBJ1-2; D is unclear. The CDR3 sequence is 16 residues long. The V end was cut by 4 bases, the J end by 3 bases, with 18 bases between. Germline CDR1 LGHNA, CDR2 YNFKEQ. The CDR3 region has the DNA TGTGCCAGCAGCCCCGAAGGAAGTTGGAGAGACTATGGCTACACCTTC. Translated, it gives CASSPEGSWRDYGYTF.

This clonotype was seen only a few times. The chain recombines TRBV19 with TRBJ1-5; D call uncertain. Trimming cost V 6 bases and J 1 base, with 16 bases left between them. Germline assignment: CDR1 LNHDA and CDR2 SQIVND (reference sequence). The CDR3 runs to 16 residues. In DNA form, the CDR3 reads TGTGCCAGTAGCGCAGTTGGGTGGTACAGCAATCAGCCCCAGCATTTT. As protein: CASSAVGWYSNQPQHF. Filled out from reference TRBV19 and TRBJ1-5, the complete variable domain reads DGGITQSPKYLFRKEGQNVTLSCEQNLNHDAMYWYRQDPGQGLRLIYYSQIVNDFQKGDIAEGYSVSREKKESFPLTVTSAQKNPTAFYLCASSAVGWYSNQPQHFGDGTRLSIL.

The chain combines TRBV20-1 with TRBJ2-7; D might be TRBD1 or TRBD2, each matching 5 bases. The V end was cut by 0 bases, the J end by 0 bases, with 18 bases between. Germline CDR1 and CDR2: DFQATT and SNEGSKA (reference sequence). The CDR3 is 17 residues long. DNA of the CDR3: TGCAGTGCTAGAGATCCAGGGCAGGGACCGAACTCCTACGAGCAGTACTTC. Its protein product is CSARDPGQGPNSYEQYF.

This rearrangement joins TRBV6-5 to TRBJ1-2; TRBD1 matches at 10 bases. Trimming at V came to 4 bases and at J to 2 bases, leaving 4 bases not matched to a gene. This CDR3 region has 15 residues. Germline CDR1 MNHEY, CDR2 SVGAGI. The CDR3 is CASSSRTGGNYGYTF. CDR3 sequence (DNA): TGTGCCAGCAGTTCCCGGACAGGGGGAAACTATGGCTACACCTTC.

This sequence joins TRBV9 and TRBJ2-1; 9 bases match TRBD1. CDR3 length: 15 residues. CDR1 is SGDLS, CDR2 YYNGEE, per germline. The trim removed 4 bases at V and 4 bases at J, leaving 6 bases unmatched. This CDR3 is CASSPHGTGYNEQFF. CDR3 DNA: TGTGCCAGCAGCCCCCACGGGACAGGGTACAATGAGCAGTTCTTC.

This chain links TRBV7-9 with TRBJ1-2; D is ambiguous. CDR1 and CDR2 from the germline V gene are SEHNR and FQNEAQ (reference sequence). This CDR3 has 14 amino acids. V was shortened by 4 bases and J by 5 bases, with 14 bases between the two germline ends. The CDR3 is CASSSEAAGYGYTF. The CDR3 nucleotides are TGTGCCAGCAGCTCGGAGGCAGCGGGGTATGGCTACACCTTC.

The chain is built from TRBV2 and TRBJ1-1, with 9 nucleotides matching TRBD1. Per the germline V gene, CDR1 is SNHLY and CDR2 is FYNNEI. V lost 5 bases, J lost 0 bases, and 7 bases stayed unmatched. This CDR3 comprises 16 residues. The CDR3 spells CASSQDRGNLNTEAFF. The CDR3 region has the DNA TGTGCCAGCAGTCAGGACAGGGGAAACTTGAACACTGAAGCTTTCTTT.

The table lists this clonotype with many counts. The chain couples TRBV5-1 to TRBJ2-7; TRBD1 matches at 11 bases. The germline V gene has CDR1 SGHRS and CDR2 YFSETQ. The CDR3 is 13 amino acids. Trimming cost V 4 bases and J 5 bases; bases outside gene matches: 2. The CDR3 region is CASSEGQGDEQYF. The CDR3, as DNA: TGCGCCAGCAGCGAGGGACAGGGGGACGAGCAGTACTTC.